These 10 T cell receptor beta chains were sequenced from one sample in a study of T cells in Graves' hyperthyroidism and ophthalmopathy (dated by TCRdb to between 2017 and 2020). Libraries were built with multiplex PCR. Data came from an Illumina HiSeq 2000. Amplification of TCR beta CDR3 regions was carried out from RNA transcripts. The TCR CDR3 was subjected to a first round of RT-PCR using the HTBI primer set and the Qiagen OneStep RT-PCR kit. Clones were called with MiXCR by TCRdb after fastp trimmed the public reads at Q25, and only in-frame beta chains were retained. When rows share a CDR3 protein, they turn into one entry using the most common DNA and genes. The sample records around 350,000 distinct CDR3 sequences, more than 14% of which are singletons. Together, the top ten hold 15% to 20% of the sample. The sample consisted of blood. All receptors come from a woman in her 30s with Graves' ophthalmopathy.

This clonotype showed up just once. This could be a read error, since a much larger clone is one nucleotide away. The chain is built from TRBV20-1 and TRBJ1-4; tentatively, D is TRBD1 (5 bases). The germline V gene has CDR1 DFQATT and CDR2 SNEGSKA (reference sequence). The CDR3 has 15 amino acids. The CDR3 region has the DNA TGCAGTGCTAGAGATTCCACGACAGCTAATGAAAGACTGTTTTTT. Translated: CSARDSTTANERLFF.

This clonotype was observed at least ten times. The gene calls are TRBV28 and TRBJ2-2; the D gene is possibly TRBD1 (5 bases). The CDR3 is made up of 17 amino acids. V was trimmed by 1 base and J by 0 bases, leaving 12 bases between them. CDR1 is MDHEN and CDR2 is SYDVKM in the germline V gene. The CDR3, as DNA: TGTGCCAGCAGTTTATCCTACAGGCCTGCGAACACCGGGGAGCTGTTTTTT. Its protein product is CASSLSYRPANTGELFF.

This clonotype has at least ten counts. The chain employs TRBV12-3 or TRBV12-4 and TRBJ2-7; D is possibly TRBD1 or TRBD2 (5 bases each). Deletions cut 0 bases from V and 3 bases from J, with 18 bases between. The CDR3 length is 17 residues. DNA of the CDR3: TGTGCCAGCAGTTTAGCTGGTTGGGGACGGAGATTCTACGAGCAGTACTTC. Residues: CASSLAGWGRRFYEQYF.

The table lists this clonotype with many counts. The chain couples TRBV12-3 or TRBV12-4 to TRBJ1-1, with D uncertain. Trimming removed 5 bases at V and 5 bases at J, with 9 bases between. The CDR3 runs 12 residues. In DNA form, the CDR3 reads TGTGCCAGCAGTCCAGTCTTTACTGAAGCTTTCTTT. Its protein is CASSPVFTEAFF.

This clonotype was recorded at least ten times. Here the CDR3 DNA reads TGTGCCAGCAGCTTAACCCAGAGTCAGAACTCCTACGAGCAGTACTTC. It translates to CASSLTQSQNSYEQYF. The chain carries TRBV11-1 and TRBJ2-7; no reliable D call. Between the trimmed V and J ends, which lost 2 bases and 0 bases, there was a span of 14 bases. The CDR3 is made up of 16 amino acids. Germline V gene lookup returns CDR1 SGHAT and CDR2 FQDESV (reference sequence).

This clonotype was observed many times. V is TRBV20-1 and J is TRBJ2-5; 12 bases fit TRBD2. The CDR3 covers 16 residues. Germline assignment: CDR1 DFQATT and CDR2 SNEGSKA (reference sequence). V shed 5 bases, J shed 8 bases, and the junction held 15 bases outside the gene matches. Here the CDR3 DNA reads TGCAGTGCTGCCCGAGTGCTAGCGGGGGGGCGGTCAACCCAGTACTTC. Amino acid sequence: CSAARVLAGGRSTQYF.

This clonotype came up many times. The chain couples TRBV7-2 to TRBJ2-5, with D hard to call. The V gene's germline CDR1 is SGHTA and CDR2 FQGNSA. Trimming pared 6 bases from V and 5 bases from J, leaving 13 bases between. There are 13 residues in the CDR3. CDR3 bases: TGTGCCAGCAGTGATTTCGGAATTGAGACCCAGTACTTC. This encodes CASSDFGIETQYF.

This clonotype was recorded at least ten times. The chain's CDR3 is CASSELIRDRVLPDTQYF. For the CDR3, the DNA is TGTGCCAGCAGTGAATTGATCCGGGACAGGGTATTACCAGATACGCAGTATTTT. The rearrangement joins TRBV6-1 to TRBJ2-3; TRBD1 aligns across 9 bases. Trimming removed 2 bases from V and 4 bases from J; junction bases left unmatched: 13. The CDR3 has 18 residues. Germline V gene sequence: CDR1 MNHNS, CDR2 SASEGT.

This sequence joins TRBV29-1 and TRBJ1-1; D may be TRBD1 (5 bases). CDR3 size: 12 residues. The V gene's germline CDR1 is SQVTM and CDR2 ANQGSEA. CDR3 bases: TGCAGAGGGCAGGGAGGGAGGACTGAAGCTTTCTTT. Its protein product is CRGQGGRTEAFF.

The rearrangement joins TRBV20-1 to TRBJ2-3; 9 bases match TRBD2. V lost 2 bases to trimming and J lost 0 bases; unmatched junction nucleotides: 9. This CDR3 contains 17 residues. Looked up from germline, CDR1 is DFQATT and CDR2 is SNEGSKA (reference sequence). CDR3 residues: CSARRAGGDSSTDTQYF. CDR3 nucleotide sequence: TGCAGTGCTAGAAGAGCGGGGGGCGATTCTAGCACAGATACGCAGTATTTT.